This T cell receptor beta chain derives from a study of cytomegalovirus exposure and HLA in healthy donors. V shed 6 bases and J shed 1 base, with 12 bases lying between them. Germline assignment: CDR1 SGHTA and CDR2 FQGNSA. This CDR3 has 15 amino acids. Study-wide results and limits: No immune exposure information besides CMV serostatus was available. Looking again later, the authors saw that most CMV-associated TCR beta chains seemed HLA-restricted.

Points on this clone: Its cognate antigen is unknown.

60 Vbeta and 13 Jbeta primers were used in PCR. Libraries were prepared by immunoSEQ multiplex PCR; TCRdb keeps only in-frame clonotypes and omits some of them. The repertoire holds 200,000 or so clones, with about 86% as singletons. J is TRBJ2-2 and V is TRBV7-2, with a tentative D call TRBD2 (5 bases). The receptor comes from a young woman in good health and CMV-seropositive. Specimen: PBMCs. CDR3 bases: TGTGCCAGCAGGACTGCCGGAGGGAACACCGGGGAGCTGTTTTTT. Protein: CASRTAGGNTGELFF.